The 20 T cell receptor beta chains below were found in one sample sequenced in a study of Graves' ophthalmopathy and Graves' hyperthyroidism. The TCR beta CDR3 regions underwent amplification from RNA transcripts. HTBI primers primed a first-round RT-PCR, and a second-round multiplex PCR followed. Using its own MiXCR run on the multiplex PCR reads, TCRdb lists one record per CDR3 protein. The data hold some 1.1 million distinct CDR3 sequences, with around a third observed a single time. Sequenced material: peripheral blood or thyroid tissue (not recorded which). The receptors shown here come from an adult man with Graves' hyperthyroidism.

This clonotype was seen repeatedly, ten times or more. V usage is TRBV7-6 and J usage is TRBJ2-5; maybe TRBD1 (6 bases). V lost 0 bases, J lost 5 bases, and 10 bases lay in between. Germline values: CDR1 SGHVS, CDR2 FNYEAQ. This CDR3 is built from 14 residues. The CDR3: CASSLAGGAETQYF. The CDR3 DNA reads as TGTGCCAGCAGCTTAGCAGGGGGTGCGGAGACCCAGTACTTC.

The J gene is TRBJ2-5, the V gene TRBV14, with D maybe TRBD2 (7 bases). The germline gives CDR1 SGHDN, CDR2 FVKESK. V lost 1 base, J lost 4 bases, and 16 bases lay in between. The CDR3 has 16 amino acids. The CDR3 sequence is CASSQVWTGGGETQYF. CDR3 coding DNA: TGTGCCAGCAGCCAAGTTTGGACGGGGGGCGGAGAGACCCAGTACTTC.

The table lists this clonotype with many counts. The J gene is TRBJ2-2, the V gene TRBV25-1, with 10 bases that match TRBD2. Trimming removed 1 base from V and 5 bases from J; junction bases left unmatched: 7. Germline V CDR1 and CDR2: MGHDK, SYGVNS. This CDR3 spans 17 amino acids. CDR3 protein: CASSESELAGLTGELFF. The CDR3 region has the DNA TGTGCCAGCAGTGAATCAGAACTAGCGGGACTAACCGGGGAGCTGTTTTTT.

The table lists this clonotype with a few counts. The rearrangement uses TRBV6-2 or TRBV6-3 and TRBJ1-5; D uncertain. CDR3 length: 13 residues. Germline V CDR1 and CDR2: MNHEY, SVGEGT. Trimming removed 10 bases at V and 1 base at J, with 11 bases between. The chain's CDR3 is CATARISNQPQHF. CDR3 DNA: TGTGCCACCGCCCGTATCAGCAATCAGCCCCAGCATTTT.

The chain links TRBV7-9 to TRBJ2-5, with D perhaps being TRBD1 or TRBD2 (5 bases each). Trimming removed 5 bases at V and 5 bases at J, with 27 bases between. The CDR3 has 18 amino acids. The V gene's germline CDR1 is SEHNR and CDR2 FQNEAQ (reference sequence). CDR3 protein: CASSPGASGHRGAETQYF. The CDR3 bases are TGTGCCAGCAGCCCCGGGGCCAGCGGCCACCGAGGTGCCGAGACCCAGTACTTC. The full variable domain, in which reference TRBV7-9 and TRBJ2-5 provide the parts outside the CDR3, is DTGVSQNPRHKITKRGQNVTFRCDPISEHNRLYWYRQTLGQGPEFLTYFQNEAQLEKSRLLSDRFSAERPKGSFSTLEIQRTEQGDSAMYLCASSPGASGHRGAETQYFGPGTRLLVL.

A word on this clonotype: One end of the junction fails to match germline, which may point to a read error. The J gene is TRBJ2-5, the V gene TRBV20-1; 9 positions match TRBD1. This CDR3 contains 14 residues. CDR1 is DFQATT and CDR2 is SNEGSKA in the germline V gene (reference sequence). Written as DNA, the CDR3 is TGCAGTGCTAGAAAGACAGGGGGTACGGAGACCCAGTCCTTC. Amino acid sequence: CSARKTGGTETQSF.

This clonotype has only a few counts. The chain has TRBV29-1 and TRBJ1-1; D gene ambiguous. Trimming pared 5 bases from V and 1 base from J, leaving 11 bases between. In germline, CDR1 is SQVTM, CDR2 ANQGSEA. This CDR3 has 13 residues. This chain's CDR3 is CSVSGGANTEAFF. In DNA, the CDR3 is TGCAGCGTTTCTGGAGGCGCGAACACTGAAGCTTTCTTT.

For this clonotype: One end of the junction does not line up with germline, which may come from a read error. The CDR3 is CASSTGLAGGSYEQYF. CDR3 DNA: TGTGCCAGCAGTACAGGACTAGCGGGAGGCTCCTACGAGCAGTACTTC. The V and J genes are TRBV10-3 and TRBJ2-7, with TRBD2 matching 14 bases. The germline gives CDR1 ENHRY, CDR2 SYGVKD. The CDR3 loop spans 16 amino acids.

This clonotype showed up many times. The chain has TRBV29-1 and TRBJ1-2; a possible D gene is TRBD1 (5 bases). Trimming took 4 bases from V and 4 from J, leaving 13 bases between them. Germline V gives CDR1 SQVTM, CDR2 ANQGSEA. This CDR3 region has 13 residues. The CDR3: CSVADPGTYGYTF. The CDR3 DNA is TGCAGCGTTGCGGACCCAGGGACCTATGGCTACACCTTC.

V usage is TRBV24-1 and J usage is TRBJ1-2; D gene ambiguous. CDR1 KGHDR and CDR2 SFDVKD come from the germline V gene. The CDR3 is 12 amino acids. Trimming took 6 bases from V and 3 from J, leaving 7 bases between them. The CDR3 bases are TGTGCCACCAGTAACACGGACTATGGCTACACCTTC. As protein: CATSNTDYGYTF.

This clonotype has a handful of counts. The chain links TRBV9 to TRBJ2-3; D ambiguous. Between the trimmed V and J ends, which lost 2 bases and 0 bases, there was a span of 7 bases. In germline, CDR1 is SGDLS, CDR2 YYNGEE. The CDR3 consists of 14 residues. The CDR3 is CASSVKSSTDTQYF. For the CDR3, the DNA is TGTGCCAGCAGCGTTAAAAGTAGCACAGATACGCAGTATTTT.

This chain uses TRBV5-1 with TRBJ1-1; D perhaps matches TRBD1 (6 bases). CDR3 length: 15 residues. CDR1 is SGHRS and CDR2 is YFSETQ in the germline V gene. Trimming shortened V by 4 bases and J by 4 bases, and 17 bases separated the two germline ends. For the CDR3, the DNA is TGCGCCAGCAGCCTGGGAGGACAGCCCTTCACTGAAGCTTTCTTT. Translation: CASSLGGQPFTEAFF.

This clonotype showed up just a few times. V is TRBV18 and J is TRBJ1-2, with D unresolved. Between the trimmed V and J ends, which lost 0 bases and 4 bases, there was a span of 6 bases. Germline V gene sequence: CDR1 KGHSH, CDR2 LQKENI. The CDR3 length is 13 residues. This chain's CDR3 is CASSPPNSYGYTF. CDR3 nucleotide sequence: TGTGCCAGCTCACCACCCAACAGCTATGGCTACACCTTC.

Notes on this clonotype: This may be a read error, as it is one base from a much larger clone. The chain is built from TRBV29-1 and TRBJ2-7; D gene ambiguous. The J call may be wrong; the DNA end is better matched by TRBJ2-5. The CDR3 runs 14 residues. The germline CDR1 and CDR2 sequences are SQVTM and ANQGSEA. CDR3 nucleotides: TGCAGCGTTGGGTTTTATCAGGCCCAAGAGACCCAGTACTTC. Amino acids: CSVGFYQAQETQYF.

The J gene is TRBJ2-7, the V gene TRBV4-3; D might be TRBD1 (6 bases). V dropped 0 bases and J dropped 3 bases, with 12 bases sitting between them. The germline CDR1 and CDR2 sequences are LGHNA and YSLEER. The CDR3 contains 15 residues. In DNA, the CDR3 is TGCGCCAGCAGCCAAGAACAGGGTGATAGCTACGAGCAGTACTTC. Protein: CASSQEQGDSYEQYF.

The V and J genes are TRBV27 and TRBJ2-7; TRBD1 matches at 7 bases. The CDR3 consists of 13 residues. The V segment lost 8 bases and the J segment 2 bases; nucleotides outside the gene matches: 6. CDR1 and CDR2 (germline): MNHEY, SMNVEV (reference sequence). The CDR3 region is CASAKTGPYEQYF. The DNA for the CDR3 is TGTGCCAGCGCTAAGACAGGGCCCTACGAGCAGTACTTC.

In this sample, this clonotype turned up many times. This chain connects TRBV6-2 or TRBV6-3 to TRBJ1-4; TRBD1 is a possible D gene (6 bases). Per the germline V gene, CDR1 is MNHEY and CDR2 is SVGEGT. Trimming cost V 8 bases and J 10 bases, with 11 bases left between them. CDR3 length: 11 amino acids. The CDR3 DNA sequence: TGTGCCAGCGGCGAGGGGGGAAAACTGTTTTTT. It is translated as CASGEGGKLFF.

This clonotype was observed a single time. Its ends do not fully match the called genes, so a read error is possible. The chain carries TRBV2 and TRBJ1-6; D not resolved. Per germline, CDR1 SNHLY and CDR2 FYNNEI. The CDR3 length is 16 residues. The CDR3 coding sequence is TGTGTCAGCAGTGAAGCTGGGTTCCCCTATAGTTCACCCCTCCACTTT. Translated, it gives CVSSEAGFPYSSPLHF.

This clonotype turned up a few times. The CDR3 sequence is CASKKAQGMSQPQHF. The CDR3 nucleotides are TGTGCCAGCAAGAAAGCCCAGGGTATGAGCCAGCCCCAGCATTTT. The chain couples TRBV6-5 to TRBJ1-5; possibly TRBD1 for D (5 bases). The CDR3 is 15 amino acids. V was shortened by 7 bases and J by 7 bases, with 20 bases between the two germline ends. CDR1 and CDR2 (germline): MNHEY, SVGAGI.

The chain carries TRBV15 and TRBJ1-2; D not certain. The CDR3 length is 14 residues. Per germline, CDR1 LNHNV and CDR2 YYDKDF (reference sequence). V lost 4 bases to trimming and J lost 5 bases, with 14 bases between them. DNA of the CDR3: TGTGCCACCAGCAATGTTCGGGCGGGGTATGGCTACACCTTC. Translated, it gives CATSNVRAGYGYTF.